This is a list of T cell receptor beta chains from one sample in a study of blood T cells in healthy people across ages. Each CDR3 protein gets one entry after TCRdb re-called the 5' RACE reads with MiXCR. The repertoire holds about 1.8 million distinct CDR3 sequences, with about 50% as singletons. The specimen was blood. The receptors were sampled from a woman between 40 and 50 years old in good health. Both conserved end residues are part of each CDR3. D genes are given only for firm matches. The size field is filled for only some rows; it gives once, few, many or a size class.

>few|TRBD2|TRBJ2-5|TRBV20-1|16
CSARDRVAGTQETQYF
TGCAGTGCTAGAGATCGCGTAGCGGGGACCCAAGAGACCCAGTACTTC
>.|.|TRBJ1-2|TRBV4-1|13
CASSQSRVYGYTF
TGCGCCAGCAGCCAGTCCAGGGTCTATGGCTACACCTTC
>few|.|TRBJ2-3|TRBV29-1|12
CSVEGVADTQYF
TGCAGCGTTGAAGGCGTGGCAGATACGCAGTATTTT
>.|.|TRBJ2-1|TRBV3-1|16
CASSQGGSESYNEQFF
TGTGCCAGCAGCCAAGGTGGGAGTGAGTCCTACAATGAGCAGTTCTTC
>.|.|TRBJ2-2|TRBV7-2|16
CASSPGTGLLTGELFF
TGTGCCAGCAGCCCCGGGACCGGGCTCCTGACCGGGGAGCTGTTTTTT
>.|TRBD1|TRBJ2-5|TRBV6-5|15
CASSYSTGYQETQYF
TGTGCCAGCAGTTACTCGACAGGGTACCAAGAGACCCAGTACTTC
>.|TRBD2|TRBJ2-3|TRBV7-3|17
CASSPYLAGGRTDTQYF
TGTGCCAGCAGCCCATACCTAGCGGGGGGCCGCACAGATACGCAGTATTTT
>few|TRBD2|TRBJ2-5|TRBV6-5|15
CASSTSGGAAETQYF
TGTGCCAGCAGTACTAGCGGGGGGGCCGCAGAGACCCAGTACTTC
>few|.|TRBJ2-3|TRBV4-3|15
CASSQDPSGTDTQYF
TGCGCCAGCAGCCAAGACCCTAGCGGCACAGATACGCAGTATTTT
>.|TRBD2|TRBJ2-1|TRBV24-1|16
CATSAPTSGSYNEQFF
TGTGCCACCAGTGCCCCGACTAGCGGTTCCTACAATGAGCAGTTCTTC
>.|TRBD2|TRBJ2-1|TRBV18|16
CASSPLGTSDYNEQFF
TGTGCCAGCTCACCACTCGGGACTAGCGACTACAATGAGCAGTTCTTC
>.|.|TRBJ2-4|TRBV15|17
CATSRDMGRGGKNIQYF
TGTGCCACCAGCAGAGATATGGGCAGGGGGGGCAAAAACATTCAGTACTTC
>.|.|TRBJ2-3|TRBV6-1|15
CASSEVQGLTDTQYF
TGTGCCAGCAGTGAAGTCCAGGGACTCACAGATACGCAGTATTTT
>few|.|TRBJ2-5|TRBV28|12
CASSTGYETQYF
TGTGCCAGCAGCACGGGGTACGAGACCCAGTACTTC
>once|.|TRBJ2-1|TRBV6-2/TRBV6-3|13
CASSDYGVNEQFF
TGTGCCAGCAGTGACTACGGGGTCAATGAGCAGTTCTTC
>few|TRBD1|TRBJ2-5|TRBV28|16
CASSYGDRAVRETQYF
TGTGCCAGCAGTTATGGGGACAGGGCTGTTCGGGAGACCCAGTACTTC
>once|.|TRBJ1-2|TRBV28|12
CASTSSVYGYTF
TGTGCCAGCACGTCGTCAGTCTATGGCTACACCTTC
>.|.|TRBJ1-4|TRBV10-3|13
CAISRRLREKLFF
TGTGCCATCAGCCGAAGACTGAGGGAAAAACTGTTTTTT
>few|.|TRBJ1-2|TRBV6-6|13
CASRVGPTNGYTF
TGTGCCAGCAGAGTCGGCCCTACGAATGGCTACACCTTC
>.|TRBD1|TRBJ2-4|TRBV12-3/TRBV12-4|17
CASSLRPRDRAKNIQYF
TGTGCCAGCAGTCTAAGGCCCCGGGACAGGGCCAAAAACATTCAGTACTTC
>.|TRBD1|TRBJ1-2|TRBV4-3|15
CASSGLGTGSAGYTF
TGCGCCAGCAGCGGACTAGGGACAGGGTCTGCTGGCTACACCTTC
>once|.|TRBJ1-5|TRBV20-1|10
CSASRQDQHF
TGCAGTGCTAGTAGACAAGACCAGCATTTT
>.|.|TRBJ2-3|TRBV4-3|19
CASSQEVYRDTQIPDTQYF
TGCGCCAGCAGCCAAGAAGTGTACCGGGACACACAAATTCCAGATACGCAGTATTTT
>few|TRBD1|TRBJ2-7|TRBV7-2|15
CASSTLGTGVAEQYF
TGTGCCAGCAGCACCCTCGGGACAGGGGTGGCCGAGCAGTACTTC
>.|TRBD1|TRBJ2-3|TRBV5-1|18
CASTRTGAGGATTDTQYF
TGCGCCAGCACTCGGACAGGGGCAGGGGGCGCGACAACAGATACGCAGTATTTT
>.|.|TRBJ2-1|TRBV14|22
CASIAPAEPIGFGISSYNEQFF
TGTGCCAGCATAGCCCCAGCGGAGCCGATTGGGTTCGGCATCAGCTCCTACAATGAGCAGTTCTTC
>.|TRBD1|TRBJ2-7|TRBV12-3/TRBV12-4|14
CASRWGQGAYEQYF
TGTGCCAGCAGATGGGGACAGGGGGCCTACGAGCAGTACTTC
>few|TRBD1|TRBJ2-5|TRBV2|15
CASSVGRGFVETQYF
TGTGCCAGCAGTGTTGGCAGGGGGTTCGTAGAGACCCAGTACTTC
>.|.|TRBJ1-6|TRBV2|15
CASRGLGVYNSPLHF
TGTGCCAGCAGGGGTCTAGGGGTCTATAATTCACCCCTCCACTTT
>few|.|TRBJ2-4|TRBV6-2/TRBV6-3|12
CASSYVSRRQYF
TGTGCCAGCAGTTACGTGTCGAGGAGGCAGTACTTC
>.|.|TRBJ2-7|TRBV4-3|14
CASSQELSSYEQYF
TGCGCCAGCAGCCAAGAGCTCAGCTCCTACGAGCAGTACTTC
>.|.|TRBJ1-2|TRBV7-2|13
CASSLAGSCGYTF
TGTGCCAGCAGCTTAGCGGGTTCCTGTGGCTACACCTTC
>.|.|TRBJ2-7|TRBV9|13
CASSVAGVSEQYF
TGTGCCAGCAGCGTAGCTGGGGTAAGCGAGCAGTACTTC
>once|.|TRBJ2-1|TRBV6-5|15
CASSYGQNAVNEQFF
TGTGCCAGCAGTTACGGACAGAATGCCGTCAATGAGCAGTTCTTC
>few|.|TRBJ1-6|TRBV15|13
CATSRRSYSPLHF
TGTGCCACCAGCAGAAGGAGTTACTCACCCCTCCACTTT
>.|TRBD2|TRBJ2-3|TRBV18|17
CASSRLAGGRSTDTQYF
TGTGCCAGCTCACGACTAGCGGGGGGCCGGAGCACAGATACGCAGTATTTT
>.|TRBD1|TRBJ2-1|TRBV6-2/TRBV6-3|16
CASTLDRDREINEQFF
TGTGCCAGCACCCTTGACCGGGACAGGGAGATTAATGAGCAGTTCTTC
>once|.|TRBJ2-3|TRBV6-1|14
CASSPRTVSGTQYF
TGTGCCAGCAGTCCACGGACAGTTTCAGGTACGCAGTATTTT
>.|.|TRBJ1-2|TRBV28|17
CASNSPGRGAKDYGYTF
TGTGCCAGCAACTCCCCTGGCCGGGGGGCGAAAGACTATGGCTACACCTTC
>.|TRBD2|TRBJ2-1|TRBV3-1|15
CASRLTAGGYNEQFF
TGTGCCAGCAGATTAACGGCGGGGGGATACAATGAGCAGTTCTTC
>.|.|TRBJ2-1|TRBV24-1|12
CATSDFTNEQFF
TGTGCCACCAGTGATTTCACCAATGAGCAGTTCTTC
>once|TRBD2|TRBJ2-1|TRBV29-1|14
CSGRTSGGANEQFF
TGCAGCGGCAGGACTAGCGGGGGGGCCAATGAGCAGTTCTTC
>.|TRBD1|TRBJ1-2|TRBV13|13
CASSQQGADGYTF
TGTGCCAGCAGCCAACAGGGGGCGGATGGCTACACCTTC
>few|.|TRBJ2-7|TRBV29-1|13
CSVETASSYEQYF
TGCAGCGTTGAAACAGCGAGCTCCTACGAGCAGTACTTC
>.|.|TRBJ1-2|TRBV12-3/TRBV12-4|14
CASSLSGRDYGYTF
TGTGCCAGCAGCTTGAGTGGACGGGACTATGGCTACACCTTC
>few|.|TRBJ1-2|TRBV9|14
CASSLGHSFAGYTF
TGTGCCAGCAGCCTAGGACATTCCTTTGCGGGCTACACCTTC
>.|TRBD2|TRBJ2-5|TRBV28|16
CASSFGVAGGQETQYF
TGTGCCAGCAGTTTCGGGGTAGCGGGGGGACAAGAGACCCAGTACTTC
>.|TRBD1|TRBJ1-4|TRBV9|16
CASSPTPDPGGEKLFF
TGTGCCAGCAGCCCGACCCCCGACCCAGGGGGAGAAAAACTGTTTTTT
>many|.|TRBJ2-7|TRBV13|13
CASSVLGAYEQYF
TGTGCCAGCAGCGTCCTCGGAGCCTACGAGCAGTACTTC
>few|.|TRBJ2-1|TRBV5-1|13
CASSADAYNEQFF
TGCGCCAGCAGCGCGGACGCTTACAATGAGCAGTTCTTC